A single sample is the source of the 9 T cell receptor beta chains below, sequenced in a study of identical twins. TCRdb independently ran MiXCR on the 5' RACE reads; one entry per CDR3 protein. The sample lists about 340,000 distinct CDR3 sequences; 9% to 15% were seen once. These data are also associated with another study on yellow fever vaccine responses in identical twins.

Sequencing input: CD8+ T cells sorted from blood. The receptors were sampled from a young woman in good health.

V and J are TRBV20-1 and TRBJ2-1, with 8 bases lining up with TRBD2. The CDR3 has 14 amino acids. Trimming cost V 5 bases and J 6 bases; bases outside gene matches: 9. CDR1 and CDR2 from the germline V gene are DFQATT and SNEGSKA (reference sequence). The CDR3 protein is CSAPELAGVNEQFF. The CDR3 DNA is TGCAGTGCTCCTGAGCTAGCGGGCGTCAATGAGCAGTTCTTC.

This clonotype was counted between two and nine times. The V gene is TRBV4-1, the J gene TRBJ1-5; D remains ambiguous. Trimming stripped 3 bases from V and 5 bases from J, with 11 bases between. This CDR3 has 14 residues. Per germline, CDR1 MGHRA and CDR2 YSYEKL. DNA for the CDR3: TGCGCCAGCAGCCATTGGTGGGGTTATCAGCCCCAGCATTTT. This codes for CASSHWWGYQPQHF.

This clonotype was observed many times. The rearrangement joins TRBV28 to TRBJ1-1; 7 bases are shared with TRBD1. Germline assignment: CDR1 MDHEN and CDR2 SYDVKM. Germline trimming cut 6 bases from V and 5 bases from J; bases unmatched to any gene: 3. The CDR3 has 12 amino acids. CDR3 DNA sequence: TGTGCCAGCAGCCCGGGACAGACTGAAGCTTTCTTT. Translated, it gives CASSPGQTEAFF.

The rearrangement joins TRBV20-1 to TRBJ2-7; TRBD2 matches at 8 bases. Trimming at V came to 6 bases and at J to 1 base, leaving 5 bases not matched to a gene. CDR1 is DFQATT, CDR2 SNEGSKA, per germline (reference sequence). The CDR3 length is 13 residues. CDR3 sequence reads: CSARGGRSYEQYV. DNA of the CDR3: TGCAGTGCCCGGGGGGGCCGGTCCTACGAGCAGTACGTC.

The sample holds a few counts of this clonotype. The V and J genes are TRBV5-1 and TRBJ1-1, with 9 positions matching TRBD1. Per germline, CDR1 SGHRS and CDR2 YFSETQ. The CDR3 runs 11 residues. The J segment lost 5 bases and the V segment lost 8 bases, leaving 1 base of the junction unmatched. The CDR3 loop is CASGQGTEAFF. The CDR3 nucleotides read TGCGCCAGTGGACAGGGGACTGAAGCTTTCTTT.

In nucleotides, the CDR3 is TGTGCCAGCAGCCCCCGCCTAGCGGGACTCCAAGAGACCCAGTACTTC. Amino acid sequence: CASSPRLAGLQETQYF. The chain combines TRBV9 with TRBJ2-5, with 9 bases aligning to TRBD2. The CDR3 consists of 16 residues. Germline CDR1 and CDR2: SGDLS and YYNGEE. V shed 4 bases and J 1 base; nucleotides not matched to a gene: 8.

This clonotype was counted a few times. This chain connects TRBV6-5 to TRBJ2-1; 9 nucleotides match TRBD1. Per germline, CDR1 MNHEY and CDR2 SVGAGI. V shed 4 bases and J 1 base; nucleotides not matched to a gene: 5. The CDR3 is made up of 16 amino acids. CDR3 protein: CASSFDRGGSYNEQFF. Written as DNA, the CDR3 is TGTGCCAGCAGTTTCGACAGGGGGGGATCCTACAATGAGCAGTTCTTC.

This clonotype has only a few counts. The V gene is TRBV27, the J gene TRBJ2-5; 10 bases fit TRBD1. Germline trimming cut 8 bases from V and 1 base from J; bases unmatched to any gene: 7. Germline loops: CDR1 MNHEY, CDR2 SMNVEV (reference sequence). The CDR3 runs 15 residues. In DNA form, the CDR3 reads TGTGCCAGCGCTGACAGGGGGCACGTCCAAGAGACCCAGTACTTC. This gives the protein CASADRGHVQETQYF.

This rearrangement joins TRBV24-1 to TRBJ1-2; D is uncertain. This CDR3 is built from 12 residues. Trimming took 4 bases from V and 4 from J, leaving 6 bases between them. Germline loops: CDR1 KGHDR, CDR2 SFDVKD. CDR3 amino acids: CATSDDPYGYTF. The CDR3 DNA is TGTGCCACCAGTGACGATCCCTATGGCTACACCTTC.